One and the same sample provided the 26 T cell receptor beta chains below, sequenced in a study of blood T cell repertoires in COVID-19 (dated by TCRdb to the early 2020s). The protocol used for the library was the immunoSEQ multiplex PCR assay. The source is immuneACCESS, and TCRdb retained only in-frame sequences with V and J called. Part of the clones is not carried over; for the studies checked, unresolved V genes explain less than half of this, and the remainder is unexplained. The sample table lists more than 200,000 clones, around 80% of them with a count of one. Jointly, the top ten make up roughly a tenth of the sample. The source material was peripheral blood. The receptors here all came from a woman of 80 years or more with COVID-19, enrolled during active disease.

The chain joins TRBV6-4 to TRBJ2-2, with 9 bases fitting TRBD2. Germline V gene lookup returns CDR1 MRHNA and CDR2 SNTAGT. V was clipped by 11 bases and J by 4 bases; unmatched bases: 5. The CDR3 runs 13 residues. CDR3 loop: CAAGTSITGELFF. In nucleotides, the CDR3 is TGTGCCGCCGGGACTAGCATCACCGGGGAGCTGTTTTTT.

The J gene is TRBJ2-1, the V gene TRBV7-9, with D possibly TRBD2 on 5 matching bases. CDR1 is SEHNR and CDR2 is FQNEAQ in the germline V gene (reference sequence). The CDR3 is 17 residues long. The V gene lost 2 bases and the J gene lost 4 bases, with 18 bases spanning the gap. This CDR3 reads CASSLPPRLALYNEQFF. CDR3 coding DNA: TGTGCCAGCAGCTTACCCCCCCGGCTAGCCCTATACAATGAGCAGTTCTTC.

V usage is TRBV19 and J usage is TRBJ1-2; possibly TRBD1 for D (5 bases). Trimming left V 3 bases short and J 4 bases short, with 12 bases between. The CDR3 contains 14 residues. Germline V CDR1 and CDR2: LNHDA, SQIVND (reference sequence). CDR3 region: CASSMGSGPYGYTF. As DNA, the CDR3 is TGTGCCAGTAGTATGGGCTCAGGGCCCTATGGCTACACCTTC.

The CDR3 DNA reads as TGTGCCAGCAGCTTAACGGCAGGGCGAGAGACCCAGTACTTC. This gives the protein CASSLTAGRETQYF. The gene calls are TRBV7-9 and TRBJ2-5, with a possible D match to TRBD1 (5 bases). CDR3 size: 14 residues. Germline assignment: CDR1 SEHNR and CDR2 FQNEAQ (reference sequence). V was cut by 2 bases and J by 4 bases, with 11 bases left in between. The full variable domain, in which reference TRBV7-9 and TRBJ2-5 provide the parts outside the CDR3, is DTGVSQNPRHKITKRGQNVTFRCDPISEHNRLYWYRQTLGQGPEFLTYFQNEAQLEKSRLLSDRFSAERPKGSFSTLEIQRTEQGDSAMYLCASSLTAGRETQYFGPGTRLLVL.

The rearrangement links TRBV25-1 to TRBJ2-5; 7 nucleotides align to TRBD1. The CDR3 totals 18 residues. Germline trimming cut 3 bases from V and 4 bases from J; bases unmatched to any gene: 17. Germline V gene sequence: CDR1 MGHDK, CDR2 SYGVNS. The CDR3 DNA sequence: TGTGCCAGCAGTGACCTCAAAATCACAGGGGTTCAGGGAGAGACCCAGTACTTC. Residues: CASSDLKITGVQGETQYF.

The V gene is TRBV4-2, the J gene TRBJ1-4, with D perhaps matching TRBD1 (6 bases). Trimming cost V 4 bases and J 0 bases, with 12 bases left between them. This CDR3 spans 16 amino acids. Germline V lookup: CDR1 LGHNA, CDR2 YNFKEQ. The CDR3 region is CASSPEGGTTNEKLFF. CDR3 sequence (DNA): TGTGCCAGCAGCCCGGAGGGGGGGACAACTAATGAAAAACTGTTTTTT.

Written as DNA, the CDR3 is TGTGCCAGCAGCCCGACGACGGGGGGGGTCAATTCACCCCTCCACTTT. This sequence encodes CASSPTTGGVNSPLHF. The chain carries TRBV7-9 and TRBJ1-6; TRBD1 might be the D (5 bases). Between the trimmed V and J ends, which lost 5 bases and 7 bases, there was a span of 18 bases. The CDR3 contains 16 residues. CDR1 is SEHNR and CDR2 is FQNEAQ in the germline V gene (reference sequence).

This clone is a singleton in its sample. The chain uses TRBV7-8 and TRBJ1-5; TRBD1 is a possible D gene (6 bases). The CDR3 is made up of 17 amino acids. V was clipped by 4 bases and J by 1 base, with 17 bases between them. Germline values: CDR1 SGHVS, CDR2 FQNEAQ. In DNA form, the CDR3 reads TGTGCCAGCAGCTCGCTCGGGGGGCCAGGGAGCAATCAGCCCCAGCATTTT. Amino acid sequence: CASSSLGGPGSNQPQHF.

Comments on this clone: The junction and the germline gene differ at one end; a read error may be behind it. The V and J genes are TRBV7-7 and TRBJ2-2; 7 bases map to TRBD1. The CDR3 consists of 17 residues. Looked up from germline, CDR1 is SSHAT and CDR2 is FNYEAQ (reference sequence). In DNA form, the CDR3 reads TGTGCTAGCAGCTCAAATATAGGACAGGCGAACACCGGGGAGCTGTTTTTT. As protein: CASSSNIGQANTGELFF.

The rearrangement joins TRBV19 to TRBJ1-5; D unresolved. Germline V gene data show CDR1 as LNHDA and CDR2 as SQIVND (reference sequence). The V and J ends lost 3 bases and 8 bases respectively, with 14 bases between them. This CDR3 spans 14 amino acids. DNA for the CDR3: TGTGCCAGTAGTATGTGGCGGTTTTATGAGCCCCAGCATTTT. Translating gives CASSMWRFYEPQHF.

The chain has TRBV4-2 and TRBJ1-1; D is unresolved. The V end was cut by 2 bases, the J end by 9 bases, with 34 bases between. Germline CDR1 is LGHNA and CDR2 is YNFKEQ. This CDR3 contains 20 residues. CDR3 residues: CASSQINDGSLATQPLKAFF. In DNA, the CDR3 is TGTGCCAGCAGCCAAATAAATGATGGAAGCTTAGCGACCCAACCACTCAAAGCTTTCTTT.

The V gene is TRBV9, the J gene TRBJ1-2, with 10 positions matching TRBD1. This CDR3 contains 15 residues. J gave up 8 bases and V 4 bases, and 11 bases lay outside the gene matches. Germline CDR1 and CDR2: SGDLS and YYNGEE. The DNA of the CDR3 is TGTGCCAGCAGCAATATCCAAGGGACAGGGGCCGGCTACACCTTC. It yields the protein CASSNIQGTGAGYTF.

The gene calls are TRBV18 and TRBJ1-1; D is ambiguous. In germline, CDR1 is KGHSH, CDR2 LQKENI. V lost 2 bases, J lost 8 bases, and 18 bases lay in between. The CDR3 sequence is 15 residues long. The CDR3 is CASSPSYYGQVEAFF. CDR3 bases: TGTGCCAGCTCACCATCTTATTATGGGCAGGTCGAAGCTTTCTTT.

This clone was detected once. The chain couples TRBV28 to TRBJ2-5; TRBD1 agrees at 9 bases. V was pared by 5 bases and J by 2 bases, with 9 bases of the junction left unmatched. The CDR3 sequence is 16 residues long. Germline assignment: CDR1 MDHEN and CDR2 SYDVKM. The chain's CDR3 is CASSRTPGTGQETQYF. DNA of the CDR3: TGTGCCAGCAGTCGCACCCCCGGGACAGGGCAAGAGACCCAGTACTTC. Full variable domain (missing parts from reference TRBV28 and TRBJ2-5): DVKVTQSSRYLVKRTGEKVFLECVQDMDHENMFWYRQDPGLGLRLIYFSYDVKMKEKGDIPEGYSVSREKKERFSLILESASTNQTSMYLCASSRTPGTGQETQYFGPGTRLLVL.

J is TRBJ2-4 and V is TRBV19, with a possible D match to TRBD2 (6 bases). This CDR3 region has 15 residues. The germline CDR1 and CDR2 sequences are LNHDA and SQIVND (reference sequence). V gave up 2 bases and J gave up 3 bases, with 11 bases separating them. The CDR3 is CASSIPGEGKNIQYF. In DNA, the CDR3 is TGTGCCAGTAGTATACCGGGAGAGGGCAAAAACATTCAGTACTTC.

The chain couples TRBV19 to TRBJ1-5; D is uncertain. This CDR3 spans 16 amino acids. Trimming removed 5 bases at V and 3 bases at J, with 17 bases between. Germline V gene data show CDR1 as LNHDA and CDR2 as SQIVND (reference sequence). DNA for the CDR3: TGTGCCAGTAGTCTTTTGCCGGGGAGAGTCAATCAGCCCCAGCATTTT. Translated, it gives CASSLLPGRVNQPQHF. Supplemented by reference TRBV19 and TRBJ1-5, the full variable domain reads DGGITQSPKYLFRKEGQNVTLSCEQNLNHDAMYWYRQDPGQGLRLIYYSQIVNDFQKGDIAEGYSVSREKKESFPLTVTSAQKNPTAFYLCASSLLPGRVNQPQHFGDGTRLSIL.

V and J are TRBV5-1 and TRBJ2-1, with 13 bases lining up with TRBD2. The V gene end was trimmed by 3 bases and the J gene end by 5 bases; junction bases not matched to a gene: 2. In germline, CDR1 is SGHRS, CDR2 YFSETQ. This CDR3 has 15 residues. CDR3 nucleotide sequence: TGCGCCAGCAGCTGGACTAGCGGGGGACACAATGAGCAGTTCTTC. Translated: CASSWTSGGHNEQFF.

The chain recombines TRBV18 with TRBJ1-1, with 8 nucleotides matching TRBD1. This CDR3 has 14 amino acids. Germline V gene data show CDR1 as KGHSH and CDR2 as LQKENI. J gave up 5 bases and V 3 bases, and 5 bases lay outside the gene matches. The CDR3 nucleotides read TGTGCCAGCTCACCGACAGGGGCGGGGACTGAAGCTTTCTTT. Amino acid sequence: CASSPTGAGTEAFF.

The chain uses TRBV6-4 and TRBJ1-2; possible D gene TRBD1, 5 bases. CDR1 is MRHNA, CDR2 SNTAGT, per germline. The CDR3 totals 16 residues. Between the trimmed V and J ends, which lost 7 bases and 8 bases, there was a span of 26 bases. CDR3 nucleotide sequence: TGTGCCAGCACCCGGGAGTCTGGATACCCGACAGCGGGCTACACCTTC. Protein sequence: CASTRESGYPTAGYTF.

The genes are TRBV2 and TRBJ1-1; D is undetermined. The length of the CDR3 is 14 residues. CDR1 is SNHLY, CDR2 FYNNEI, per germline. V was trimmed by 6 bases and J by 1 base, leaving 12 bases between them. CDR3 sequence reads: CASRGRVPNTEAFF. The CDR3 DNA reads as TGTGCCAGCAGGGGGAGGGTCCCGAACACTGAAGCTTTCTTT. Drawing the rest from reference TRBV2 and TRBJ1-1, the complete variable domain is EPEVTQTPSHQVTQMGQEVILRCVPISNHLYFYWYRQILGQKVEFLVSFYNNEISEKSEIFDDQFSVERPDGSNFTLKIRSTKLEDSAMYFCASRGRVPNTEAFFGQGTRLTVV.

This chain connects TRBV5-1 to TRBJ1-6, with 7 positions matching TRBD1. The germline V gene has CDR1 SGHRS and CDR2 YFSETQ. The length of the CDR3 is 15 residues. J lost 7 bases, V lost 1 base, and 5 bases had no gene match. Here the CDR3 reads CASSLMMTGNSPLHF. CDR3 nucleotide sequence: TGCGCCAGCAGCTTGATGATGACAGGGAATTCACCCCTCCACTTT.

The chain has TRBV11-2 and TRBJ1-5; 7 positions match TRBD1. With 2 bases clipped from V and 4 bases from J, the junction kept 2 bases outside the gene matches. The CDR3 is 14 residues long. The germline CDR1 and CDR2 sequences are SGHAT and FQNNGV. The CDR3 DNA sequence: TGTGCCAGCAGCTTAACCAGGGGGAATCAGCCCCAGCATTTT. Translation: CASSLTRGNQPQHF. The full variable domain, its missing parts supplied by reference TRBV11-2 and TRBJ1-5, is EAGVAQSPRYKIIEKRQSVAFWCNPISGHATLYWYQQILGQGPKLLIQFQNNGVVDDSQLPKDRFSAERLKGVDSTLKIQPAKLEDSAVYLCASSLTRGNQPQHFGDGTRLSIL.

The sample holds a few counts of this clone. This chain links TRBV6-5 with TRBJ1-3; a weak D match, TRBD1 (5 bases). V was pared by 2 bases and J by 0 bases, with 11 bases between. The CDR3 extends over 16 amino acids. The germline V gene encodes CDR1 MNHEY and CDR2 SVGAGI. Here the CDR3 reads CASSYDSLNSGNTIYF. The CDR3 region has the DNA TGTGCCAGCAGTTACGACAGCCTTAACTCTGGAAACACCATATATTTT.

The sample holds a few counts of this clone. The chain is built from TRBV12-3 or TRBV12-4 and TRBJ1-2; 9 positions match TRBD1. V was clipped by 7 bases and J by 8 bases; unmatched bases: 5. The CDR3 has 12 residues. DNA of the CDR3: TGTGCCAGCACCGAGGGACAGGGAGGCTACACCTTC. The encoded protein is CASTEGQGGYTF.

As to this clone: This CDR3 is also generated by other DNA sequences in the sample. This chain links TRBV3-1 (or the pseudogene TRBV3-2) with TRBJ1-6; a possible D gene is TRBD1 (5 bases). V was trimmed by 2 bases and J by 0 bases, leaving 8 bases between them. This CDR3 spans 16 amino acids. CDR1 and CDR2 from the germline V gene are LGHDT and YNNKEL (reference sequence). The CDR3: CASSQQGSSYNSPLHF. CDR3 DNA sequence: TGTGCCAGCAGCCAACAGGGAAGCTCCTATAATTCACCCCTCCACTTT.

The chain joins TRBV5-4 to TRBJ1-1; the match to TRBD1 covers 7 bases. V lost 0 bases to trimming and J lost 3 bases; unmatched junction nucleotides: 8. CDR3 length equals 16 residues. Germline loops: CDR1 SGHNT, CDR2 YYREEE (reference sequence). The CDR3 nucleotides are TGTGCCAGCAGCTTGGGAGGGGGCGCGGGGTACACTGAAGCTTTCTTT. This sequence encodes CASSLGGGAGYTEAFF. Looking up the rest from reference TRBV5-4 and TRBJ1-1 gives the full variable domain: ETGVTQSPTHLIKTRGQQVTLRCSSQSGHNTVSWYQQALGQGPQFIFQYYREEENGRGNFPPRFSGLQFPNYSSELNVNALELDDSALYLCASSLGGGAGYTEAFFGQGTRLTVV.